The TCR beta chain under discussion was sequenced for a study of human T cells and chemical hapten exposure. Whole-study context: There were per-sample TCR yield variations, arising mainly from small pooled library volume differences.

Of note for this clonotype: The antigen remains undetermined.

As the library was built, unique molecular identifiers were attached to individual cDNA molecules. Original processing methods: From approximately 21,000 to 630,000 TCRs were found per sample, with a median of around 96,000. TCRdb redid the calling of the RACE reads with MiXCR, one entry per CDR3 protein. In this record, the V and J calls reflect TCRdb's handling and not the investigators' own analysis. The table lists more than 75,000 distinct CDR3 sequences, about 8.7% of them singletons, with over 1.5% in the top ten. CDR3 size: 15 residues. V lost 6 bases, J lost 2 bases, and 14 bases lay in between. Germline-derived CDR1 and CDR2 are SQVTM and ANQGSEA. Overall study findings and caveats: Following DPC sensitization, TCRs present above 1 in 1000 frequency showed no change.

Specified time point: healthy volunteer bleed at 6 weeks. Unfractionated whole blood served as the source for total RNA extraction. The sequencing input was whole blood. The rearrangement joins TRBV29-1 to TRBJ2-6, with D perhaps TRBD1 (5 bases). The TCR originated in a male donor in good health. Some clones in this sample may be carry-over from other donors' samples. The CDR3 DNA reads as TGCAGCGTCCAGGGTCGCAGGGCTGGGGCCAACGTCCTGACTTTC. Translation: CSVQGRRAGANVLTF.